Listed here are 3 T cell receptor beta chains from one sample, sequenced in a study of cytomegalovirus exposure and HLA in healthy donors. The primer mix had 60 Vbeta and 13 Jbeta primers. Only in-frame clones appear in the TCRdb table, and some are missing; sequencing was by immunoSEQ multiplex PCR. This sample carries fewer than 150,000 clones, approximately 80% of them seen once, and the ten largest clones take roughly 4.5%. The material sequenced was PBMCs. The receptors derive from a man aged 40-50 years in good health and CMV-seropositive.

J is TRBJ1-4 and V is TRBV10-3; tentative D call: TRBD1 (5 bases). Trimming shortened V by 7 bases and J by 4 bases, and 31 bases separated the two germline ends. Germline lookup yields CDR1 ENHRY and CDR2 SYGVKD. The CDR3 consists of 20 residues. The CDR3 nucleotides read TGTGCCATCACCCAAGGCCGGGACCCCTCCGCTCACGGGGGTAATGAAAAACTGTTTTTT. Translated: CAITQGRDPSAHGGNEKLFF.

This rearrangement joins TRBV5-1 to TRBJ1-1, with 8 bases aligning to TRBD1. V dropped 4 bases and J dropped 7; count of bases not matched to a gene: 6. Looked up from germline, CDR1 is SGHRS and CDR2 is YFSETQ. The length of the CDR3 is 13 residues. The CDR3 sequence: CASSEPGTGEAFF. CDR3 DNA: TGCGCCAGCAGCGAACCCGGGACAGGTGAAGCTTTCTTT. Complete variable domain (other parts from reference TRBV5-1 and TRBJ1-1): KAGVTQTPRYLIKTRGQQVTLSCSPISGHRSVSWYQQTPGQGLQFLFEYFSETQRNKGNFPGRFSGRQFSNSRSEMNVSTLELGDSALYLCASSEPGTGEAFFGQGTRLTVV.

This clone was counted only a few times. Relative to the germline gene, one junction end is altered; a read error may explain this. V and J are TRBV7-9 and TRBJ1-1; D is uncertain. This CDR3 has 12 residues. Per germline, CDR1 SEHNR and CDR2 FQNEAQ (reference sequence). The CDR3 region is CSSSPSRAEAFF. The CDR3 DNA reads TGTTCCAGCAGCCCCTCCCGGGCTGAAGCTTTCTTT.